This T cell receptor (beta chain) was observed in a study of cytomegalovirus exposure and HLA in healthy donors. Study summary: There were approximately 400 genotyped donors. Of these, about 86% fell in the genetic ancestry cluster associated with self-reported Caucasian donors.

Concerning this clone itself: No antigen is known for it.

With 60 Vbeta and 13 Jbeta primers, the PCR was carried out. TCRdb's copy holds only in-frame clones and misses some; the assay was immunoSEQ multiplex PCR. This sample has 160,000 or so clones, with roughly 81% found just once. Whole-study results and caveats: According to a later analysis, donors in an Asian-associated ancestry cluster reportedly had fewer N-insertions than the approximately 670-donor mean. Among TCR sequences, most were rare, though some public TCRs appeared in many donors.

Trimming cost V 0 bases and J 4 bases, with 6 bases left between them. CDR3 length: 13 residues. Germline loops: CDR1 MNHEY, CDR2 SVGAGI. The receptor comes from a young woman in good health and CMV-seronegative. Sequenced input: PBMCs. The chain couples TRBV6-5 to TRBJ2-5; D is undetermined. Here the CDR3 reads CASSYSPGETQYF. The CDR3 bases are TGTGCCAGCAGTTACTCGCCGGGAGAGACCCAGTACTTC.